Below are 3 T cell receptor beta chains sequenced from a single sample in a study of blood T cells in healthy people across ages. Alongside a J-beta primer mix, a sample-barcoded 5' primer served in a second PCR lasting about 7 to 12 cycles. TCRdb reanalysed the 5' RACE reads using MiXCR and keeps one entry per CDR3 protein. The sample contains more than 450,000 distinct CDR3 sequences, roughly a quarter of which appear only once. The same specimen was also included in a second study, on T cells of mothers and their children.

The sample comprised blood. These receptor sequences come from a boy under 10 years old in good health.

A few counts support this clonotype. This rearrangement joins TRBV7-9 to TRBJ2-5; D remains ambiguous. Germline values: CDR1 SEHNR, CDR2 FQNEAQ (reference sequence). This CDR3 comprises 13 residues. V was trimmed by 1 base and J by 3 bases, leaving 6 bases between them. CDR3 amino acids: CASSLVFEETQYF. CDR3 in DNA: TGTGCCAGCAGCTTAGTATTTGAAGAGACCCAGTACTTC.

This chain links TRBV28 with TRBJ2-3, with D unclear. The CDR3 runs to 12 residues. Germline-derived CDR1 and CDR2 are MDHEN and SYDVKM. V was pared by 1 base and J by 8 bases, with 7 bases between. The CDR3 protein is CASSLYRVTQYF. The CDR3 nucleotides are TGTGCCAGCAGTTTATATAGGGTTACGCAGTATTTT.

This sequence joins TRBV5-1 and TRBJ2-7; weak D call: TRBD1 (5 bases). Trimming pared 4 bases from V and 4 bases from J, leaving 21 bases between. CDR1 and CDR2 (germline): SGHRS, YFSETQ. There are 16 residues in the CDR3. The CDR3 spells CASSRESGQSFYEQYF. Here the CDR3 DNA reads TGCGCCAGCAGCCGTGAGTCCGGACAAAGCTTTTACGAGCAGTACTTC.